This T cell receptor beta chain was obtained from a study of breast tumors, draining lymph nodes, adjacent tissues (dated by TCRdb to the mid-2010s). Context from the whole study: Breast cancer patients provided tumor, adjacent nontumor tissue and axillary lymph nodes, and the study compared the TCR beta repertoires across these three sources. In human breast cancer, the study set out to assess how tumor, surrounding tissue and draining lymph node repertoires relate to one another and whether T cells might be exchanged between them. Study-level results and caveats: Rather than being directly demonstrated, the conclusion that tumor T cells originate in lymph nodes was presented as consistent with a hypothesis. Tumors showed preferential V and J gene usage, and their T-cell repertoire diversity fell below that of lymph nodes yet above that of nontumor tissue. Tumor and nontumor tissue repertoires were found to be significantly more similar in luminal-like than in basal-like breast cancer. The data were considered consistent with most tumor T cells being derived from the lymph node and subsequently expanding within tumor tissue.

With regard to this clonotype: Its target antigen remains unknown. No base quality values were provided; no much bigger clone lies one nucleotide off.

Lymph node samples came from the axillary draining lymph nodes of breast cancer patients. The CDR3, from cysteine to phenylalanine, totals 12 residues. Only the CDR3 portion is preserved as DNA: 36 bases, with reading frame beginning at the first base. CDR1 and CDR2 were assigned from the germline V gene (reference sequence) as LNHNV and YYDKDF. The germline V and J ends show losses of 8 bases and 7 bases respectively, and no gene match explains 3 bases of the junction. The run used an Illumina HiSeq 2000. TCR beta chain libraries were generated by multiplex PCR amplification. High-throughput sequencing was used to analyze the amplified TCR beta chain products. TCRdb cleaned the public reads at Q25 with fastp, built clones with MiXCR and kept in-frame beta chains. Entries that share a CDR3 protein sequence are merged under the most common genes and DNA. The sample yields hundreds of thousands of distinct CDR3 sequences; approximately 31% were counted once. The top ten clonotypes cover about 1.4% of the sample.

Material for sequencing was axillary lymph node tissue. The sequence links TRBV15 to TRBJ1-5, and 9 junction bases match TRBD1. This receptor was identified in a female donor with breast cancer. Some clones in this sample may be carry-over from other donors' samples. The nucleotides read TGTGCCACCGGGACAGGGCTCCAGCCCCAGCATTTT. This translates into CATGTGLQPQHF.